Following are 2 T cell receptor beta chains from one sample sequenced in a study of control samples from healthy donors and cancer patients. Clones were sequenced by immunoSEQ multiplex PCR, and TCRdb holds only the in-frame ones, with some missing. In the table there are 75,000 to 90,000 clones, approximately 90% of which are singletons. Material: blood. These receptors were collected from a man between 50 and 59 years old in good health.

This sequence joins TRBV19 and TRBJ1-2; no clear D gene. The germline gives CDR1 LNHDA, CDR2 SQIVND (reference sequence). The CDR3 runs to 12 residues. V lost 7 bases to trimming and J lost 4 bases, with 10 bases between them. The CDR3 DNA follows: TGTGCCAGTAAGGAGGGCGGCTATGGCTACACCTTC. It specifies CASKEGGYGYTF.

This chain links TRBV2 with TRBJ1-2, with 8 bases that match TRBD1. Losses at the gene ends were 6 bases for V and 2 bases for J; bases not matched to a gene: 8. Germline V gene sequence: CDR1 SNHLY, CDR2 FYNNEI. The CDR3 totals 15 residues. CDR3 loop: CASRPTDRVNYGYTF. The DNA of the CDR3 is TGTGCCAGCAGGCCCACGGACAGGGTGAACTATGGCTACACCTTC.